This TCR beta chain is from a study of T cell repertoires in cytomegalovirus infection. For the study at large: Matching HLA type and CMV infection were both indicated by public TCR beta signatures.

Study-level results: What dominated the ex vivo response were HLA-C-restricted CMV-specific TCR beta clonotypes.

This clonotype was seen many times. Antigen unknown. TCRdb ran MiXCR on the reads and lists one entry per CDR3 protein. The sample includes 120,000 to 150,000 distinct CDR3 sequences, about 6.5% seen only once; the top ten take about a sixth. The CDR3 is made up of 15 amino acids. Germline loops: CDR1 SGHTA, CDR2 FQGNSA. V was pared by 1 base and J by 0 bases, with 9 bases between. Sequenced material: PBMCs. The source is a human donor in good health (CMV status not recorded). Some clones in this sample may be carry-over from other donors' samples. The V gene is TRBV7-2, the J gene TRBJ1-2; D possibly corresponds to TRBD1 (5 bases). DNA of the CDR3: TGTGCCAGCAGCTTAGACAGGCCAACTAACTATGGCTACACCTTC. This sequence encodes CASSLDRPTNYGYTF.